This T cell receptor (beta chain) was documented in a study of CD8 T cells in Susac syndrome. The CDR3 sequence is 15 residues long. Germline-derived CDR1 and CDR2 are MNHEY and SMNVEV (reference sequence). Unmatched junction bases numbered 7, after V lost 5 bases and J lost 6 bases. The RNA input was roughly 0.45 to 1 ug, and it was reverse transcribed with random hexamers. One entry per CDR3 protein, called by TCRdb with MiXCR from the immunoSEQ multiplex PCR reads. The repertoire holds about 210,000 distinct CDR3 sequences, with approximately 95% as singletons. The rearrangement joins TRBV27 to TRBJ2-2, with 9 bases matching TRBD1. The sample was CD4+ T cells from PBMCs. The source is a human donor with multiple sclerosis. For the CDR3, the DNA is TGTGCCAGCAGTATTAGGACAGGGGTAGCCGGGGAGCTGTTTTTT. Residues: CASSIRTGVAGELFF.